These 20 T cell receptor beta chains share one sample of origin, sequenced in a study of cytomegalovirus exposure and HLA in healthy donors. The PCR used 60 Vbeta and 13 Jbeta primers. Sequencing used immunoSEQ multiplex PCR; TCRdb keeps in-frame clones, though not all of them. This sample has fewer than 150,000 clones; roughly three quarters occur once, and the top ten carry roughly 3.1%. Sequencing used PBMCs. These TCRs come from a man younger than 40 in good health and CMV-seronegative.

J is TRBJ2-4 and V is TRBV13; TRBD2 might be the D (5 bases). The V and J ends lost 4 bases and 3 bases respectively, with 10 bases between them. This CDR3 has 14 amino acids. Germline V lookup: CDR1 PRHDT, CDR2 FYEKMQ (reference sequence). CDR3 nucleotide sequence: TGTGCCAGCAGCTCCGGGATCGGCAAAAACATTCAGTACTTC. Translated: CASSSGIGKNIQYF.

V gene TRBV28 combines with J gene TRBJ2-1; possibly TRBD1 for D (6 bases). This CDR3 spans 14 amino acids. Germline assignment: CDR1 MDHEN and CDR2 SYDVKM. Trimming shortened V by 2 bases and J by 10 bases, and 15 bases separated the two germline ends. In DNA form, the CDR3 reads TGTGCCAGCAGTTTACGGAACCTGGACAGAGAGCAGTTCTTC. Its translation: CASSLRNLDREQFF.

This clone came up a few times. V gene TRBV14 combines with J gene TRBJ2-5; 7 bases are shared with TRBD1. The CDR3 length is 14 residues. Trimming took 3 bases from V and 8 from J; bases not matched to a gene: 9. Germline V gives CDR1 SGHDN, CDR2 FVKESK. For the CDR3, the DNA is TGTGCCAGCAGCCATTTTCAGGGGGATGGTACCCAGTACTTC. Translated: CASSHFQGDGTQYF.

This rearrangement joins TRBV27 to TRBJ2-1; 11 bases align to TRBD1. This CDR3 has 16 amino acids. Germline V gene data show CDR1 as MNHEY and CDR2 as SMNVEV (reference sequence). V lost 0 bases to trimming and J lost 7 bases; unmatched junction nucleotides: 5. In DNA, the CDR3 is TGTGCCAGCAGTTTATCGGGACAGGGGGTAGGGAATGAGCAGTTCTTC. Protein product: CASSLSGQGVGNEQFF.

CDR3 sequence reads: CASSIFLGGISEQYF. DNA for the CDR3: TGTGCCAGTAGTATATTCCTCGGCGGGATTAGCGAGCAGTACTTC. This chain uses TRBV19 with TRBJ2-7; weak D call: TRBD2 (6 bases). The CDR3 loop spans 15 amino acids. V lost 2 bases and J lost 6, with 17 bases in between. Germline V lookup: CDR1 LNHDA, CDR2 SQIVND (reference sequence). Combining the CDR3 with reference TRBV19 and TRBJ2-7 gives the whole variable domain DGGITQSPKYLFRKEGQNVTLSCEQNLNHDAMYWYRQDPGQGLRLIYYSQIVNDFQKGDIAEGYSVSREKKESFPLTVTSAQKNPTAFYLCASSIFLGGISEQYFGPGTRLTVT.

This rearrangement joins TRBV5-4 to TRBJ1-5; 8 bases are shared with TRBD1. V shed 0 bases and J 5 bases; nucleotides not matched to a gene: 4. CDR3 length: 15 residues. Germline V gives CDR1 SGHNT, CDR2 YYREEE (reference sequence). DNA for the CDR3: TGTGCCAGCAGCTTGGCCGGACAGGGCCATCAGCCCCAGCATTTT. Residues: CASSLAGQGHQPQHF.

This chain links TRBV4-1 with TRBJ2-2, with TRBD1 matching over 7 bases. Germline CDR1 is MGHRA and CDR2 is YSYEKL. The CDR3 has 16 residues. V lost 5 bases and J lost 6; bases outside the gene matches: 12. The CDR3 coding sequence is TGCGCCAGCAGCAAACTAGACAGGGCAGAAGCCGGGGAGCTGTTTTTT. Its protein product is CASSKLDRAEAGELFF.

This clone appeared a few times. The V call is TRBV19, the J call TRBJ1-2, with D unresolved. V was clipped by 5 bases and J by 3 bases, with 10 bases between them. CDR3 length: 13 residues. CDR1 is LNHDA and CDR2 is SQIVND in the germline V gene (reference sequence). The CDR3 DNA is TGTGCCAGTAGTCTCCGGCGGGACTATGGCTACACCTTC. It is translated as CASSLRRDYGYTF.

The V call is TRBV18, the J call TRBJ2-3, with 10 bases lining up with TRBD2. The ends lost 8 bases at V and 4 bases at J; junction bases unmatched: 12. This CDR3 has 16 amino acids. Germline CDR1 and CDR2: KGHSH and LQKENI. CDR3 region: CASALLPGTSADTQYF. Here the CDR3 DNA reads TGTGCCAGCGCATTGCTCCCCGGGACTAGCGCAGATACGCAGTATTTT.

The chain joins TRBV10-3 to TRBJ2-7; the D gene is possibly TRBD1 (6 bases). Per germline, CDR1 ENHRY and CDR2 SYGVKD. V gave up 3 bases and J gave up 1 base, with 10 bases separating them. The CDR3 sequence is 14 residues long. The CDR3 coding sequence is TGTGCCATCAGTGACAATCAGGGGTCCTACGAGCAGTACTTC. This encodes CAISDNQGSYEQYF.

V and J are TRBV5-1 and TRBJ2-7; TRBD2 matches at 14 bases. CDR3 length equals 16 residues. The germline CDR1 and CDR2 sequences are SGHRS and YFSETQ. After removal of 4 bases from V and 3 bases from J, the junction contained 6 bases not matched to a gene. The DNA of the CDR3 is TGCGCCAGCAGCAGGACCGGGACTAGCGGGAGCTACGAGCAGTACTTC. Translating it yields CASSRTGTSGSYEQYF.

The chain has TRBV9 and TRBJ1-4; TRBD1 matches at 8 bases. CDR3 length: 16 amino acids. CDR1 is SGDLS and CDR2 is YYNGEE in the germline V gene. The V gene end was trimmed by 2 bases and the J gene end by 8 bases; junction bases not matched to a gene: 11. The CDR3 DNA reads TGTGCCAGCAGCGTCCACCTAGACAGGGGAGAAGAAAAACTGTTTTTT. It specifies CASSVHLDRGEEKLFF.

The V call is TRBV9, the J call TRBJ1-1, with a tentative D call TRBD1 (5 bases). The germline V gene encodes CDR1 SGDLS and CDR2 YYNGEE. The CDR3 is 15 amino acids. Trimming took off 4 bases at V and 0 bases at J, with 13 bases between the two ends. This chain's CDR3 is CASSRDSGLNTEAFF. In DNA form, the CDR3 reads TGTGCCAGCAGCCGAGATTCAGGGCTGAACACTGAAGCTTTCTTT. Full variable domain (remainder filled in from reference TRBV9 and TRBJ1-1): DSGVTQTPKHLITATGQRVTLRCSPRSGDLSVYWYQQSLDQGLQFLIQYYNGEERAKGNILERFSAQQFPDLHSELNLSSLELGDSALYFCASSRDSGLNTEAFFGQGTRLTVV.

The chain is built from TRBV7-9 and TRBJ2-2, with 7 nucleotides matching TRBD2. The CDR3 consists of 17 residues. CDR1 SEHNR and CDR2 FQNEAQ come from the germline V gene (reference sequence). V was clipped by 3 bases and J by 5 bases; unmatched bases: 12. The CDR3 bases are TGTGCCAGCAGCTTCGGCACTAGCGTTATCGAGACCGGGGAGCTGTTTTTT. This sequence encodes CASSFGTSVIETGELFF.

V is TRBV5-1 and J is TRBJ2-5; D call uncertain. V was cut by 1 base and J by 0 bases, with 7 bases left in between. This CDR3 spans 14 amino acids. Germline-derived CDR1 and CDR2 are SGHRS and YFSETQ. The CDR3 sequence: CASSLLGNQETQYF. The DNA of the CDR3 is TGCGCCAGCAGCTTGTTGGGCAACCAAGAGACCCAGTACTTC.

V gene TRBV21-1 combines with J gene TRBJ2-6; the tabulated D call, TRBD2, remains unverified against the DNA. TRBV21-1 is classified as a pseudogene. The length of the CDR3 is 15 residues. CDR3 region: CASSPRVSGANVLTF. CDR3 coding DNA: TGTGCCAGCAGCCCGCGTGTCTCTGGGGCCAACGTCCTGACTTTC.

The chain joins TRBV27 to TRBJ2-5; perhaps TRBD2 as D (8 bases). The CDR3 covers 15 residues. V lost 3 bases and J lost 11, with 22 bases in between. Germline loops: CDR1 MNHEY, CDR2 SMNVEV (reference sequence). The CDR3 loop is CASSFSLAGQREQYF. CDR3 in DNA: TGTGCCAGCAGTTTCTCATTAGCGGGACAGCGGGAGCAGTACTTC.

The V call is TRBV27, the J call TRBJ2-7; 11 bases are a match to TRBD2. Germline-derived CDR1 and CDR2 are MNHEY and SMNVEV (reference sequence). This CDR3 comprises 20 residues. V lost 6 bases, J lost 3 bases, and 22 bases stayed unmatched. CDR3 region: CASSPGRAGRLAGGRYEQYF. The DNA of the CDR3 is TGTGCCAGCAGCCCAGGTCGGGCAGGGAGGCTAGCGGGAGGCCGCTACGAGCAGTACTTC.

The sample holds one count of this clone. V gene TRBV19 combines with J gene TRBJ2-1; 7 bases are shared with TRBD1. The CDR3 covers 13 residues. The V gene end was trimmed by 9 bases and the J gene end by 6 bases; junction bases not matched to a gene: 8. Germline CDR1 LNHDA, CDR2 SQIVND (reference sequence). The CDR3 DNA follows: TGTGCCAGCGGGACAGCACTTCTCAATGAGCAGTTCTTC. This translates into CASGTALLNEQFF.

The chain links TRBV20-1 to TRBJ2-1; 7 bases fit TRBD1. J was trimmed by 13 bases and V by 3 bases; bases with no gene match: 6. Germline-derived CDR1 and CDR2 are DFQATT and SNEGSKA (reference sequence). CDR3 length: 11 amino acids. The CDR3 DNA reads TGCAGTGCTAGCGACAGGGACAGCCAGTTCTTC. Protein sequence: CSASDRDSQFF.